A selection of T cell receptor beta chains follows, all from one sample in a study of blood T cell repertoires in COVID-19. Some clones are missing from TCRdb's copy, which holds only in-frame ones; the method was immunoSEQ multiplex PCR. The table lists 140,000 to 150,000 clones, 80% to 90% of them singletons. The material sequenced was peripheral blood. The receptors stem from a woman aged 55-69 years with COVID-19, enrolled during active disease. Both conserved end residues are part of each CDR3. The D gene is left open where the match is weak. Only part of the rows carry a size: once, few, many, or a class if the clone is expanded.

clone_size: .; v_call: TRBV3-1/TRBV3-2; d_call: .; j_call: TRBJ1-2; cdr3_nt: TGTGCCAGCAGCCAAGGCTACGTCTTAAGCGCTTTCGGTCAATATGGCTACACCTTC; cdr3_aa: CASSQGYVLSAFGQYGYTF
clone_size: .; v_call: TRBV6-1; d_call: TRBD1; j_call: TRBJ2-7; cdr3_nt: TGTGCCAGCAGTGGCCCGGGACAGGGTAACTCCTACGAGCAGTACTTC; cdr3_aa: CASSGPGQGNSYEQYF
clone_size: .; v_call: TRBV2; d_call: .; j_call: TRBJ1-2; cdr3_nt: TGTGCCAGCAGCCAGGAACTAGCTAGTACCTACACCTTC; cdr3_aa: CASSQELASTYTF
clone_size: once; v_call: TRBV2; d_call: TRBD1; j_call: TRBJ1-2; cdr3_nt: TGTGCCAGCAGGATGACAGGGATCTATGGCTACACCTTC; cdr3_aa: CASRMTGIYGYTF
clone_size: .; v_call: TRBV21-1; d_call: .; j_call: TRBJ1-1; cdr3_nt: TGTGCCAGCAGCCCCGCTCTGAGTTACACTGAAGCTTTCTTT; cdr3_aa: CASSPALSYTEAFF
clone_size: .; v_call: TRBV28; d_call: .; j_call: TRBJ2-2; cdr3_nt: TGTGCCAGCAGTTTCCCCGTCTCCGGGGAGCTGTTTTTT; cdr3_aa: CASSFPVSGELFF
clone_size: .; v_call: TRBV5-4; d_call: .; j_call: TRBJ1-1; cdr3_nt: TGTGCCAGCAGCTTGCCAGGGCAGAACACTGAAGCTTTCTTT; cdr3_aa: CASSLPGQNTEAFF
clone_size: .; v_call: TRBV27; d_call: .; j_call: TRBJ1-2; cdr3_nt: TGTGCCAGCAGTCCCCTCGGGTTAGAGGGGGAGAACTATGGCTACACCTTC; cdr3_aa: CASSPLGLEGENYGYTF
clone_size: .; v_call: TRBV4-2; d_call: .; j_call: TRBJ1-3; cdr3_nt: TGTGCCAGCAGCCCCCCCCTGGGAAACACCATATATTTT; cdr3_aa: CASSPPLGNTIYF
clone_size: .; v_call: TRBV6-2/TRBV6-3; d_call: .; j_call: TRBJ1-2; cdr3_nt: TGTGCCAGCAGCCAGGCGGGGTCCTACACCTTC; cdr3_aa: CASSQAGSYTF
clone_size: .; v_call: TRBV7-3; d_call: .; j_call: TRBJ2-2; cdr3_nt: TGTGCCAGCAGCTTTGTTTCTGCCGGGGAGCTGTTTTTT; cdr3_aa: CASSFVSAGELFF
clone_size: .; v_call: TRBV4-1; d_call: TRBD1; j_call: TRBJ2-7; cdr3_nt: TGCGCCAGCAGCCAAGAGTCGCGCGGGACAGGGCGTCTCTATAGCGAGCAGTACTTC; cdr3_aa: CASSQESRGTGRLYSEQYF
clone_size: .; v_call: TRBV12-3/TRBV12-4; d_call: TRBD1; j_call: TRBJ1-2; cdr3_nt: TGTGCTACGACAGGGAGGAACTATGGCTACACCTTC; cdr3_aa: CATTGRNYGYTF
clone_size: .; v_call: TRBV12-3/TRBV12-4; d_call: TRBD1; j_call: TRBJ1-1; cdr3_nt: TGTGCCAGCAGATGGACAGGGAACACTGAAGCTTTCTTT; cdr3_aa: CASRWTGNTEAFF
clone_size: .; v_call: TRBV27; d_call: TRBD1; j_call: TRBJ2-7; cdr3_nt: TGTGCCAGCAGTTTACGCCCGGGACAGGGCTCCGAGCAGTACTTC; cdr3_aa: CASSLRPGQGSEQYF
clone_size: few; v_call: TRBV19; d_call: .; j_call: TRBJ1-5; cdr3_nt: TGTGCCAGTAGTATTGAGACTCACAGGGATAGCAATCAGCCCCAGCATTTT; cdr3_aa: CASSIETHRDSNQPQHF
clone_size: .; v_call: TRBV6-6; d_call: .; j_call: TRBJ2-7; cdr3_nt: TGTGCCAGCAGTCGAATCCGGACACGCGCCTACGAGCAGTACTTC; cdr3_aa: CASSRIRTRAYEQYF
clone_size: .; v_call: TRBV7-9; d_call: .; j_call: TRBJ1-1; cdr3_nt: TGTGCCAGCAGCTTTGAGAGGGACTACCACACTGAAGCTTTCTTT; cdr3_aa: CASSFERDYHTEAFF
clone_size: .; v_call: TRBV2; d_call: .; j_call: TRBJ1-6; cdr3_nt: TGTGCCAGCAACTCCGAGGGGGGGTGGATCCATAATTCACCCCTCCACTTT; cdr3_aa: CASNSEGGWIHNSPLHF
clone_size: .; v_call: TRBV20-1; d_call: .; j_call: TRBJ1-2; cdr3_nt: TGCAGTGCTAGAGACGGCTATGGCTACACCTTC; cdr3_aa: CSARDGYGYTF
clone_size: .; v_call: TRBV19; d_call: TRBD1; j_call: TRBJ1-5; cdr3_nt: TGTGCCAGTAGAAAGGGTAGACAGGGGGGTTCCATCAGCAATCAGCCCCAGCATTTT; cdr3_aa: CASRKGRQGGSISNQPQHF
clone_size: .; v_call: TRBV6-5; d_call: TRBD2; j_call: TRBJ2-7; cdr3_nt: TGTGCCAGCAAGAAAACCCGGGACGGGGGGTTCGAGCAGTACTTC; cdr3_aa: CASKKTRDGGFEQYF
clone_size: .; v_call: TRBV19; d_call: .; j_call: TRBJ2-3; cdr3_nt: TGTGCCAGTAGGGGCGGGGCTTCAGATACGCAGTATTTT; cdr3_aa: CASRGGASDTQYF
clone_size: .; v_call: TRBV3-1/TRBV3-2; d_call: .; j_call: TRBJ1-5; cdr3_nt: TGTGCCAGCAGCCAAACAAATGCAGTTGATCAGCCCCAGCATTTT; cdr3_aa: CASSQTNAVDQPQHF
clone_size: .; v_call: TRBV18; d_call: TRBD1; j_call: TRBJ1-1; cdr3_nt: TGTGCCAGCTCACCCTATCCAGGGGGCATGAACACTGAAGCTTTCTTT; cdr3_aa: CASSPYPGGMNTEAFF
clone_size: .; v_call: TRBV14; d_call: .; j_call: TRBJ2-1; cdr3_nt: TGTGCCAGCAGCCAAGCTACTAGCACTAACTACAATGAGCAGTTCTTC; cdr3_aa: CASSQATSTNYNEQFF
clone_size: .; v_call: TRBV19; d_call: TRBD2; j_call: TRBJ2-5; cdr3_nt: TGTGCCAGCCAGGGGACTAGCGGGGCCAGGAAGACCCAGTACTTC; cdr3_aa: CASQGTSGARKTQYF
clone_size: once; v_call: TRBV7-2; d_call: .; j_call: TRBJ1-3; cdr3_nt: TGTGCCAGCAGCTTACCGCCCAGGGCCCCCGGCCCTGGAAACACCATATATTTT; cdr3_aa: CASSLPPRAPGPGNTIYF
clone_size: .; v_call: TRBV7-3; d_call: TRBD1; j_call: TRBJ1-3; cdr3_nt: TGTGCCAGCAGTTTAAACGCAGGGGGTACTGGAAACACCATATATTTT; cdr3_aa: CASSLNAGGTGNTIYF
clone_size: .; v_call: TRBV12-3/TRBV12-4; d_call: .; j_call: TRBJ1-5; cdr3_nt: TGTGCCAGCAGTTTCGGGGGTCCCCAGCATTTT; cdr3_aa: CASSFGGPQHF
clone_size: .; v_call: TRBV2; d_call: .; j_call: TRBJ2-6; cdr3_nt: TGTGCCAGCAGGGCCCTTGGGGCCAACGTCCTGACTTTC; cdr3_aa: CASRALGANVLTF
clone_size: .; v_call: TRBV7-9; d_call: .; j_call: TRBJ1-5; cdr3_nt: TGTGCCAGCAGCCGCGGAGACAGGTACAGGGAGCCCCAGCATTTT; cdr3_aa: CASSRGDRYREPQHF
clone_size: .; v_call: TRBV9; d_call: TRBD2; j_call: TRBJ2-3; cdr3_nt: TGTGCCAGCGGAGCGGGGATGGGCACAGATACGCAGTATTTT; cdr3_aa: CASGAGMGTDTQYF
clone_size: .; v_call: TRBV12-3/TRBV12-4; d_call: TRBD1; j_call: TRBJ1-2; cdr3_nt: TGTGCCAGCAGTCGCGGGACAGGCTATGGCTACACCTTC; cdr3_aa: CASSRGTGYGYTF
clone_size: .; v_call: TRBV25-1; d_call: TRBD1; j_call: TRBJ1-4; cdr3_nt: TGTGCCAGCAGTGAATGGTTCTGGGACAGGGTTAGAGAAAAACTGTTTTTT; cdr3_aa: CASSEWFWDRVREKLFF
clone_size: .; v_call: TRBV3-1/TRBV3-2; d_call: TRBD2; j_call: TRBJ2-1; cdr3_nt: TGTGCCAGCAGCCGTGGACTAGCGGGGGGGTACAATGAGCAGTTCTTC; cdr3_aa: CASSRGLAGGYNEQFF
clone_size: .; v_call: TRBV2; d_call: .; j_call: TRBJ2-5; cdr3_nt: TGTGCCAGCAGCCTTTATCTAGCCGAGACCCAGTACTTC; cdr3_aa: CASSLYLAETQYF
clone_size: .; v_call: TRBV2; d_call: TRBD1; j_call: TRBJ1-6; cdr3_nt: TGTGCCAGCAGGGGACAGGGGGATTCACCCCTCCACTTT; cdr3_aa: CASRGQGDSPLHF
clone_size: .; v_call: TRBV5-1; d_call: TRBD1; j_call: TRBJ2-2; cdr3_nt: TGCGCCAGCAGCTTGGGACAGGGGACCGGGGAGCTGTTTTTT; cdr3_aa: CASSLGQGTGELFF
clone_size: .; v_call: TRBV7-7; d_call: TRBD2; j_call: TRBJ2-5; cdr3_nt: TGTGCCAGCAGCGGGCGAGTAGCGGGGGGGCTGGAGACCCAGTACTTC; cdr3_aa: CASSGRVAGGLETQYF
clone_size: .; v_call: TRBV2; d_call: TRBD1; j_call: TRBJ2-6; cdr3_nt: TGTGCCAGCAGTGGGACAGGGGGTGTTGGGGCCAACGTCCTGACTTTC; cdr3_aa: CASSGTGGVGANVLTF
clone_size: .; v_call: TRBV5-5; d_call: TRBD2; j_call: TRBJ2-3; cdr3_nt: TGTGCCAGCAGCTTGGCGTTAGCGGGACCTAGCACAGATACGCAGTATTTT; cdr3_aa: CASSLALAGPSTDTQYF
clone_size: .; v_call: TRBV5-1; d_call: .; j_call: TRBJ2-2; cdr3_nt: TGCGCCAGCAGCCCCGGATCGGGGTCTCTAGACACCGGGGAGCTGTTTTTT; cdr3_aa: CASSPGSGSLDTGELFF
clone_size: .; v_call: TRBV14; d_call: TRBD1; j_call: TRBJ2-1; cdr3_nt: TGTGCCAGCAGCCACACCGGGACAGGGGTTTACAATGAGCAGTTCTTC; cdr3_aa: CASSHTGTGVYNEQFF